Below are 26 T cell receptor beta chains sequenced from a single sample in a study of monozygotic twins with inflammatory bowel disease. TCRdb re-called the 5' RACE reads and shows each CDR3 protein once, DNA omitted. Here the sample table reports over 200,000 distinct CDR3 sequences. Sequencing used blood. Every receptor here comes from a human donor with ulcerative colitis or Crohn's disease, or a healthy co-twin of an affected twin (not recorded which).

The CDR3 here is CASSPKQGAAEAFF. The V and J genes are TRBV18 and TRBJ1-1; TCRdb proposes TRBD1, but this gene call is untestable without DNA. This CDR3 has 14 residues. Germline loops: CDR1 KGHSH, CDR2 LQKENI.

The rearrangement uses TRBV7-2 and TRBJ1-2. CDR3 length equals 15 residues. Germline CDR1 reads SGHTA; CDR2 reads FQGNSA. The CDR3 spells CASSSSTVMSYGYTF. Full variable domain (missing parts from reference TRBV7-2 and TRBJ1-2): GAGVSQSPSNKVTEKGKDVELRCDPISGHTALYWYRQSLGQGLEFLIYFQGNSAPDKSGLPSDRFSAERTGGSVSTLTIQRTQQEDSAVYLCASSSSTVMSYGYTFGSGTRLTVV.

J is TRBJ1-2 and V is TRBV12-3 or TRBV12-4; TCRdb indicates TRBD1, and absent DNA this call remains unverified. This CDR3 is built from 12 residues. The CDR3 loop reads CASSLGGLGYTF.

The chain joins TRBV11-1 to TRBJ1-2; TCRdb lists TRBD1, though no DNA is available to test this call. The CDR3 has 18 residues. In germline, CDR1 is SGHAT, CDR2 FQDESV (reference sequence). CDR3: CASSLRPAAGQGDYGYTF.

CDR3 residues: CASSQEGPEPQHF. The chain carries TRBV4-2 and TRBJ1-5; TCRdb names TRBD1, which stays unverified in the absence of DNA. The CDR3 has 13 residues. Germline-derived CDR1 and CDR2 are LGHNA and YNFKEQ.

The J gene is TRBJ2-2, the V gene TRBV12-5; TCRdb lists TRBD2, though no DNA is available to test this call. Germline-derived CDR1 and CDR2 are LGHNT and FRNRAP. The CDR3 consists of 16 residues. The CDR3 here is CASGPGLAGATGELFF.

The chain is built from TRBV6-1 and TRBJ1-2; lacking DNA, the TRBD1 call made by TCRdb goes unchecked. The CDR3 spans 16 residues. Germline V lookup: CDR1 MNHNS, CDR2 SASEGT. The CDR3 region is CASRGGQLNFPYGYTF.

The rearrangement uses TRBV7-2 and TRBJ1-1; TCRdb reports TRBD1, a call that lacks DNA to check it against. The CDR3 has 12 amino acids. Germline CDR1 is SGHTA and CDR2 is FQGNSA. The CDR3 sequence: CASSPQGTEAFF.

The gene calls are TRBV12-3 or TRBV12-4 and TRBJ2-3; the D call of TRBD1 rests on TCRdb alone, since no DNA is present to check it. This CDR3 is 13 amino acids long. This CDR3 reads CASSWGSTDTQYF.

This chain's CDR3 is CASSQDVTGYTF. The V and J genes are TRBV3-1 and TRBJ1-2. The CDR3 covers 12 residues. The germline CDR1 and CDR2 sequences are LGHDT and YNNKEL (reference sequence).

This chain uses TRBV29-1 with TRBJ1-1. In germline, CDR1 is SQVTM, CDR2 ANQGSEA. The CDR3 is 13 amino acids. CDR3 in amino acids: CSVSRDTNTEAFF. Looking up the rest from reference TRBV29-1 and TRBJ1-1 gives the full variable domain: SAVISQKPSRDICQRGTSLTIQCQVDSQVTMMFWYRQQPGQSLTLIATANQGSEATYESGFVIDKFPISRPNLTFSTLTVSNMSPEDSSIYLCSVSRDTNTEAFFGQGTRLTVV.

The chain has TRBV7-2 and TRBJ2-2; TCRdb's assignment of TRBD2 cannot be checked, as there is no DNA. Germline V gives CDR1 SGHTA, CDR2 FQGNSA. The CDR3 has 14 amino acids. The CDR3 loop reads CASCRGLATGELFF.

The V gene is TRBV7-2, the J gene TRBJ2-2; the TCRdb D gene call, TRBD2, has no DNA to confirm it. The CDR3 is 15 residues long. Germline CDR1 is SGHTA and CDR2 is FQGNSA. The chain's CDR3 is CASSTRGADTGELFF.

The chain is built from TRBV5-1 and TRBJ1-5; lacking DNA, the TRBD1 call made by TCRdb goes unchecked. Per the germline V gene, CDR1 is SGHRS and CDR2 is YFSETQ. This CDR3 is 15 amino acids long. CDR3 in amino acids: CASSLNGRDNQPQHF.

This chain links TRBV5-1 with TRBJ1-5. Per germline, CDR1 SGHRS and CDR2 YFSETQ. The CDR3 contains 13 residues. CDR3 residues: CASSLVPNQPQHF.

The rearrangement joins TRBV6-2 or TRBV6-3 to TRBJ2-1; TCRdb's D call, TRBD2, is unchecked because there is no DNA. The germline gives CDR1 MNHEY, CDR2 SVGEGT. The CDR3 is made up of 15 amino acids. The CDR3 sequence is CASRPAGSSYNEQFF.

V usage is TRBV6-1 and J usage is TRBJ1-1; the D call from TCRdb, TRBD1, cannot be confirmed without DNA. The germline CDR1 and CDR2 sequences are MNHNS and SASEGT. The CDR3 sequence is 14 residues long. The CDR3 loop reads CASSPDRGYTEAFF.

The chain joins TRBV7-3 to TRBJ2-2; without DNA, the TCRdb call of TRBD1 cannot be checked. This CDR3 contains 14 residues. CDR1 SGHTA and CDR2 FQGTGA come from the germline V gene. The CDR3 reads CASSPGRTPGSCFF.

This chain connects TRBV6-5 to TRBJ1-1. From germline, CDR1 is MNHEY and CDR2 SVGAGI. The CDR3 covers 15 residues. The CDR3 sequence: CASRDPSSMNTEAFF.

The chain uses TRBV12-3 or TRBV12-4 and TRBJ1-1. There are 14 residues in the CDR3. This CDR3 reads CASSLRTENTEAFF.

V and J are TRBV15 and TRBJ1-5. Germline values: CDR1 LNHNV, CDR2 YYDKDF (reference sequence). CDR3 length equals 15 residues. The CDR3 region is CATSRSRTDNQPQHF.

This sequence joins TRBV6-5 and TRBJ2-1; checking the TCRdb D call of TRBD1 is not possible without DNA. Germline assignment: CDR1 MNHEY and CDR2 SVGAGI. The CDR3 totals 15 residues. The CDR3 sequence is CASSSDRGMDYEQFF.

The chain carries TRBV10-3 and TRBJ2-3; checking the TCRdb D call of TRBD2 is not possible without DNA. CDR3 length: 14 residues. Germline V gene sequence: CDR1 ENHRY, CDR2 SYGVKD. CDR3 loop: CASRTSGGSDTQYF.

V and J are TRBV28 and TRBJ1-2. CDR1 is MDHEN and CDR2 is SYDVKM in the germline V gene. This CDR3 has 12 amino acids. CDR3 loop: CASSLRSGVKTF.

The gene calls are TRBV5-1 and TRBJ1-2; TCRdb's D call, TRBD1, is unchecked because there is no DNA. Germline assignment: CDR1 SGHRS and CDR2 YFSETQ. The CDR3 runs to 14 residues. Here the CDR3 reads CASSFLDSAGGYTF.

This chain links TRBV4-2 with TRBJ2-1; TCRdb picks TRBD1, but there is no DNA to check that call. In germline, CDR1 is LGHNA, CDR2 YNFKEQ. The length of the CDR3 is 16 residues. The CDR3 region is CASSRQTGVPYNEQFF.